This T cell receptor (beta chain) was sequenced during a study of T cells in Graves' hyperthyroidism and ophthalmopathy. Authors of the study amplified TCR beta CDR3 regions from RNA transcripts. The HTBI primer set was used in a first-round RT-PCR of the TCR CDR3. One entry per CDR3 protein results from TCRdb running MiXCR on the multiplex PCR reads. The repertoire holds some 570,000 distinct CDR3 sequences, 11% to 15% seen once, with 7% to 9% in the top ten. V shed 5 bases and J 8 bases; nucleotides not matched to a gene: 9. This CDR3 has 15 residues. Per germline, CDR1 LNHDA and CDR2 SQIVND (reference sequence). This clonotype has only a few counts. With duration under 3 months, ophthalmopathy was active: Clinical Activity Score at least 3, NOSPECS at least 4.

The rearrangement links TRBV19 to TRBJ2-1; 10 bases map to TRBD2. The sample comprised blood. The sequence came from a woman aged 18-35 years with Graves' ophthalmopathy. For the CDR3, the DNA is TGTGCCAGTAGTCCCCCAGCGGGGGGGGTGGATGAGCAGTTCTTC. Its protein is CASSPPAGGVDEQFF.